These T cell receptor beta chains were read from a single sample in a study of T cells in Graves' hyperthyroidism and ophthalmopathy. One entry per CDR3 protein, called by TCRdb with MiXCR from the multiplex PCR reads. In the table there are fewer than 750,000 distinct CDR3 sequences, under 60% of which are singletons. Sequenced material: peripheral blood or thyroid tissue (not recorded which). All receptors derive from a woman between 18 and 30 years old with Graves' hyperthyroidism. The CDR3 runs from the conserved cysteine through the conserved F or W. D genes are given only for firm matches. Not all rows give a size; the values are once, few, many and, for expanded clones, a class.

D gene | J gene | clone size | V gene | CDR3 DNA | CDR3 protein
. | TRBJ1-5 | many | TRBV4-2 | TGCGCCAGCAGCCAAGATCTAAGTCAGCCCCAGCATTTT | CASSQDLSQPQHF
TRBD2 | TRBJ2-7 | . | TRBV10-3 | TGTGCCATCAGTGCCATAGGGACTAGCGGGAGTTACGAGCAGTACTTC | CAISAIGTSGSYEQYF
TRBD2 | TRBJ2-7 | many | TRBV12-3/TRBV12-4 | TGTGCCAGCAGTCCGAGACTAGCGTCGACCTACGAGCAGTACTTC | CASSPRLASTYEQYF
. | TRBJ1-2 | . | TRBV5-5 | TGTGCCAGCAGTGAAGGAGGCTACACCTTC | CASSEGGYTF
. | TRBJ2-5 | many | TRBV11-2 | TGTGCCAGCAGCTTCCCGGGGAATCAAGAGACCCAGTACTTC | CASSFPGNQETQYF
TRBD2 | TRBJ2-7 | . | TRBV7-6 | TGCGCCAGCAGCCAAGATTTGTGGACTAGCGGGAGGGACTACGAGCAGTACTTC | CASSQDLWTSGRDYEQYF
. | TRBJ2-7 | . | TRBV7-3 | TGTGCCAGCAGCCCAGCGGCAACGGGGTACGAGCAGTACTTC | CASSPAATGYEQYF
. | TRBJ1-4 | . | TRBV7-6 | TGTGCCAGCAGCCGTCGGATAGGAACATCGAATGAAAAACTGTTTTTT | CASSRRIGTSNEKLFF
. | TRBJ2-5 | . | TRBV5-6 | TGTGCCAGCGGCTTGGTGAGGGCCGGAGAGACCCAGTACTTC | CASGLVRAGETQYF
. | TRBJ1-1 | . | TRBV2 | TGTGCCTCGGGAAGGGGTGCCGCTGAAGCTTTCTTT | CASGRGAAEAFF
. | TRBJ2-7 | . | TRBV25-1 | TGTGTCGGCAGGGAAGGGTACGAGCAGTACTTC | CVGREGYEQYF
. | TRBJ2-7 | . | TRBV7-9 | TGCGCCAGCAGCCAAGGGGGAATGGGCAACAACTACGAGCAGTACTTC | CASSQGGMGNNYEQYF
. | TRBJ2-2 | many | TRBV2 | TGTGCCAGCAGTGAACAGGGGGGGGAGCTGTTTTTT | CASSEQGGELFF
. | TRBJ2-2 | . | TRBV19 | TGTGCCAGTAGTATAGACAGGGTGTCGTACACCGGGGAGCTGTTTTTT | CASSIDRVSYTGELFF
TRBD1 | TRBJ1-5 | once | TRBV14 | TGTGCCAGTACAGGGGAGAATAGCAATCAGCCCCAGCATTTT | CASTGENSNQPQHF
. | TRBJ1-5 | few | TRBV24-1 | TGTGCCACCAGCAATCAGCCCCAGCATTTT | CATSNQPQHF